This is a list of T cell receptor beta chains from one sample in a study of cytomegalovirus exposure and HLA in healthy donors. Sequencing used immunoSEQ multiplex PCR; TCRdb keeps in-frame clones, though not all of them. The table has around 200,000 clones, roughly four fifths seen once; the top ten hold 2.5% to 3.5%. The material sequenced was PBMCs. The receptor set was obtained from a male donor in good health and CMV-seronegative. Each CDR3 is given with its conserved first and last residue. The order of the fields is clone size, D gene, V gene, J gene, CDR3 protein, CDR3 DNA. A D gene is named only where the DNA matches it firmly. Only part of the rows carry a size: once, few, many, or a class if the clone is expanded.

abundance: .; d_gene: TRBD2; v_gene: TRBV4-2; j_gene: TRBJ2-7; CDR3aa: CASSQAFGLAGDEGTYF; CDR3nt: TGTGCCAGCAGCCAGGCCTTTGGACTAGCGGGAGATGAGGGAACGTACTTC
abundance: few; d_gene: TRBD2; v_gene: TRBV6-5; j_gene: TRBJ2-1; CDR3aa: CASRALAGGPNEQFF; CDR3nt: TGTGCCAGCAGAGCCCTAGCGGGGGGGCCAAATGAGCAGTTCTTC
abundance: .; d_gene: .; v_gene: TRBV9; j_gene: TRBJ1-5; CDR3aa: CASSVDFEQPQHF; CDR3nt: TGTGCCAGCAGCGTAGATTTTGAGCAGCCCCAGCATTTT
abundance: .; d_gene: TRBD1; v_gene: TRBV6-5; j_gene: TRBJ2-7; CDR3aa: CASRGTGGPNYEQYF; CDR3nt: TGTGCCAGCAGAGGCACAGGGGGCCCCAATTACGAGCAGTACTTC
abundance: few; d_gene: .; v_gene: TRBV6-5; j_gene: TRBJ2-5; CDR3aa: CASSPFQETQYF; CDR3nt: TGTGCCAGCAGTCCTTTCCAAGAGACCCAGTACTTC
abundance: .; d_gene: .; v_gene: TRBV5-1; j_gene: TRBJ1-1; CDR3aa: CASKGGVNTEAFF; CDR3nt: TGCGCCAGTAAAGGCGGGGTAAACACTGAAGCTTTCTTT
abundance: .; d_gene: .; v_gene: TRBV5-6; j_gene: TRBJ2-6; CDR3aa: CASSLSGTGANVLTF; CDR3nt: TGTGCCAGCAGCTTATCAGGGACTGGGGCCAACGTCCTGACTTTC
abundance: .; d_gene: TRBD1; v_gene: TRBV7-6; j_gene: TRBJ2-4; CDR3aa: CASSLRDRWDIQYF; CDR3nt: TGTGCCAGCAGCCTAAGGGACAGATGGGACATTCAGTACTTC
abundance: .; d_gene: .; v_gene: TRBV29-1; j_gene: TRBJ2-5; CDR3aa: CSVVQGSPETQYF; CDR3nt: TGCAGCGTCGTTCAGGGTAGTCCGGAGACCCAGTACTTC
abundance: once; d_gene: .; v_gene: TRBV9; j_gene: TRBJ2-7; CDR3aa: CASSADNYEQYF; CDR3nt: TGTGCCAGCAGCGCCGACAACTACGAGCAGTACTTC
abundance: .; d_gene: .; v_gene: TRBV9; j_gene: TRBJ2-3; CDR3aa: CASSVRDGEGTDTQYF; CDR3nt: TGTGCCAGCAGCGTACGCGACGGGGAAGGCACAGATACGCAGTATTTT
abundance: once; d_gene: .; v_gene: TRBV5-1; j_gene: TRBJ2-6; CDR3aa: CASSLTQYSGANVLTF; CDR3nt: TGCGCCAGCAGCTTAACGCAGTACTCTGGGGCCAACGTCCTGACTTTC
abundance: .; d_gene: .; v_gene: TRBV29-1; j_gene: TRBJ2-3; CDR3aa: CSVFTLTTDTQYF; CDR3nt: TGCAGCGTCTTTACTTTAACCACAGATACGCAGTATTTT
abundance: few; d_gene: .; v_gene: TRBV28; j_gene: TRBJ2-7; CDR3aa: CASSLSDSSYEQYF; CDR3nt: TGTGCCAGCAGTTTATCTGACAGCTCCTACGAGCAGTACTTC
abundance: few; d_gene: .; v_gene: TRBV5-1; j_gene: TRBJ1-2; CDR3aa: CASRAGVRGYTF; CDR3nt: TGCGCCAGCAGGGCGGGGGTAAGAGGCTACACCTTC
abundance: .; d_gene: TRBD1; v_gene: TRBV5-1; j_gene: TRBJ2-7; CDR3aa: CASSTGQGRFNEQYF; CDR3nt: TGCGCCAGCAGCACAGGACAGGGAAGGTTCAACGAGCAGTACTTC
abundance: .; d_gene: .; v_gene: TRBV12-5; j_gene: TRBJ2-3; CDR3aa: CASGLDRLMDTQYF; CDR3nt: TGTGCTAGTGGTTTGGACCGCCTAATGGATACGCAGTATTTT
abundance: .; d_gene: TRBD1; v_gene: TRBV5-1; j_gene: TRBJ2-3; CDR3aa: CASSEGQAPGTDTQYF; CDR3nt: TGCGCCAGCAGCGAGGGACAGGCGCCTGGCACAGATACGCAGTATTTT
abundance: .; d_gene: TRBD2; v_gene: TRBV28; j_gene: TRBJ2-5; CDR3aa: CASSPQTGLPQETQYF; CDR3nt: TGTGCCAGCAGCCCCCAGACGGGACTACCACAAGAGACCCAGTACTTC
abundance: .; d_gene: TRBD1; v_gene: TRBV6-4; j_gene: TRBJ2-2; CDR3aa: CASRPQGASGTGELFF; CDR3nt: TGTGCCAGCAGACCCCAGGGGGCCAGTGGGACCGGGGAGCTGTTTTTT
abundance: .; d_gene: .; v_gene: TRBV28; j_gene: TRBJ1-5; CDR3aa: CATADRTLNQPQHF; CDR3nt: TGTGCCACCGCAGACAGAACATTAAATCAGCCCCAGCATTTT
abundance: .; d_gene: .; v_gene: TRBV6-5; j_gene: TRBJ1-3; CDR3aa: CASSYSSGSSGNTIYF; CDR3nt: TGTGCCAGCAGTTACTCGAGTGGGAGCTCTGGAAACACCATATATTTT
abundance: .; d_gene: .; v_gene: TRBV7-3; j_gene: TRBJ2-6; CDR3aa: CASSLRLSGANVLTF; CDR3nt: TGTGCCAGCAGCTTACGACTCTCTGGGGCCAACGTCCTGACTTTC
abundance: .; d_gene: .; v_gene: TRBV28; j_gene: TRBJ1-1; CDR3aa: CASSSLLQGTNTEAFF; CDR3nt: TGTGCCAGCAGTTCCCTCCTTCAGGGGACGAACACTGAAGCTTTCTTT
abundance: .; d_gene: TRBD2; v_gene: TRBV6-5; j_gene: TRBJ2-1; CDR3aa: CASSLGLAGVVEQFF; CDR3nt: TGTGCCAGCAGTTTAGGACTAGCGGGAGTGGTTGAGCAGTTCTTC
abundance: once; d_gene: .; v_gene: TRBV11-3; j_gene: TRBJ2-1; CDR3aa: CASSLEGGTGNEQFF; CDR3nt: TGTGCCAGCAGCTTAGAAGGGGGAACGGGCAATGAGCAGTTCTTC
abundance: .; d_gene: .; v_gene: TRBV6-6; j_gene: TRBJ2-2; CDR3aa: CASSQGPWDTGELFF; CDR3nt: TGTGCCAGCAGTCAGGGGCCGTGGGACACCGGGGAGCTGTTTTTT
abundance: few; d_gene: .; v_gene: TRBV13; j_gene: TRBJ1-2; CDR3aa: CASSSGQTVQTF; CDR3nt: TGTGCCAGCAGCTCCGGACAGACCGTGCAGACCTTC
abundance: .; d_gene: TRBD1; v_gene: TRBV5-1; j_gene: TRBJ1-1; CDR3aa: CASSLFQGAGNTEAFF; CDR3nt: TGCGCCAGCAGCTTGTTCCAGGGGGCCGGGAACACTGAAGCTTTCTTT
abundance: .; d_gene: .; v_gene: TRBV30; j_gene: TRBJ1-5; CDR3aa: CALSGTTSNQPQHF; CDR3nt: TGTGCCCTATCCGGGACAACTAGCAATCAGCCCCAGCATTTT
abundance: .; d_gene: .; v_gene: TRBV4-1; j_gene: TRBJ2-3; CDR3aa: CASSLLAGGMSTDTQYF; CDR3nt: TGCGCCAGCAGCCTACTAGCAGGGGGAATGAGCACAGATACGCAGTATTTT
abundance: .; d_gene: .; v_gene: TRBV6-5; j_gene: TRBJ2-3; CDR3aa: CASSLGGRGADTQYF; CDR3nt: TGTGCCAGCAGTCTCGGGGGTCGTGGGGCAGATACGCAGTATTTT
abundance: .; d_gene: TRBD1; v_gene: TRBV27; j_gene: TRBJ1-5; CDR3aa: CASSKGQGHNQPQHF; CDR3nt: TGTGCCAGCAGCAAGGGACAGGGGCACAATCAGCCCCAGCATTTT
abundance: .; d_gene: TRBD1; v_gene: TRBV7-2; j_gene: TRBJ1-3; CDR3aa: CASSWKAPDRGSGNTIYF; CDR3nt: TGTGCCAGCAGCTGGAAGGCACCGGACAGGGGCTCCGGAAACACCATATATTTT
abundance: few; d_gene: .; v_gene: TRBV6-1; j_gene: TRBJ2-3; CDR3aa: CASRPRGSTDTQYF; CDR3nt: TGTGCCAGCAGGCCACGGGGGAGCACAGATACGCAGTATTTT
abundance: medium-sized; d_gene: .; v_gene: TRBV6-5; j_gene: TRBJ2-7; CDR3aa: CASSYSETGFANEQYF; CDR3nt: TGTGCCAGCAGTTACTCAGAAACGGGATTCGCAAACGAGCAGTACTTC
abundance: .; d_gene: .; v_gene: TRBV29-1; j_gene: TRBJ1-1; CDR3aa: CSVEGQGGGRFFGPFF; CDR3nt: TGCAGCGTTGAAGGCCAGGGAGGGGGAAGATTTTTTGGTCCTTTCTTT
abundance: .; d_gene: .; v_gene: TRBV7-7; j_gene: TRBJ2-2; CDR3aa: CASSSAQGGTGELFF; CDR3nt: TGTGCCAGCAGCTCCGCCCAGGGTGGCACCGGGGAGCTGTTTTTT
abundance: few; d_gene: .; v_gene: TRBV10-3; j_gene: TRBJ1-2; CDR3aa: CAISDRLTPDPNYGYTF; CDR3nt: TGTGCCATCAGTGACAGGTTAACACCAGACCCAAACTATGGCTACACCTTC